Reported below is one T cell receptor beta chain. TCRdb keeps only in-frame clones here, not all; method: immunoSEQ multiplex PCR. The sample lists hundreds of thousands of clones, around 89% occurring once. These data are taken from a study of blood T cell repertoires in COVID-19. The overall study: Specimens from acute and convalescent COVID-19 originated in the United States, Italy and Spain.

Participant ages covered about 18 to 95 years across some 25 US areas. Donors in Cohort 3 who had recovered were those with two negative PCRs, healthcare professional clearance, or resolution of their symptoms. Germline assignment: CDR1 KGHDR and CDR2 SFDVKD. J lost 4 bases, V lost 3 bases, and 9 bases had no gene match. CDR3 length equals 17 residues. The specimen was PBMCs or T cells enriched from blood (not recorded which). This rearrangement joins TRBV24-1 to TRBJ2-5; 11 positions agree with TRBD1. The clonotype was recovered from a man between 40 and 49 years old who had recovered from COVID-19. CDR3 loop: CATSDPSGQGGAETQYF. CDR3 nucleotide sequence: TGTGCCACCAGTGATCCGTCGGGACAGGGGGGAGCAGAGACCCAGTACTTC.